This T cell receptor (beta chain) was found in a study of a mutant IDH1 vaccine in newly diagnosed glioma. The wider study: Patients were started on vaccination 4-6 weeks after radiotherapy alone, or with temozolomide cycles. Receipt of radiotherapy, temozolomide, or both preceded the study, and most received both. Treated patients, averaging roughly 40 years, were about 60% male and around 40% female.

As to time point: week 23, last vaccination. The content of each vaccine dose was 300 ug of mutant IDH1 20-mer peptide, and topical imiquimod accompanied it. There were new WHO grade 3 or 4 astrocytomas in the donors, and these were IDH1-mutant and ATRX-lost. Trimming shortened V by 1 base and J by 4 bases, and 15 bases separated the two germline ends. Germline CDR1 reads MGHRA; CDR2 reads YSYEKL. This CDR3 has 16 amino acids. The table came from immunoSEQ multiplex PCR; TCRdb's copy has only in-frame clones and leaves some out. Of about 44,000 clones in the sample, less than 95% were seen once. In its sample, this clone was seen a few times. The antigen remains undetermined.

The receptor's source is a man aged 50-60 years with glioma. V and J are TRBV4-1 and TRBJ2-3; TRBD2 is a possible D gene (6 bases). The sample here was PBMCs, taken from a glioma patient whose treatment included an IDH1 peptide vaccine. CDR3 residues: CASSQAWTWGADTQYF. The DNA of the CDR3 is TGCGCCAGCAGCCAAGCGTGGACTTGGGGGGCAGATACGCAGTATTTT.